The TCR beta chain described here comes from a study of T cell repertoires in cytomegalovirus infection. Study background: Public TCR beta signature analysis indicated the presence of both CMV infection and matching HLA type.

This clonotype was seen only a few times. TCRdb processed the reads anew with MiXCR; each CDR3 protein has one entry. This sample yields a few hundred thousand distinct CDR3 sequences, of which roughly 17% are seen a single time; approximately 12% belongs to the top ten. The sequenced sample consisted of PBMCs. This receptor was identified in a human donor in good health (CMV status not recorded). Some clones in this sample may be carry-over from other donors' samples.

The CDR3 sequence: CATSPQKGYEQYF. CDR3 DNA: TGTGCCACCTCTCCCCAAAAGGGATACGAGCAGTACTTC. The chain carries TRBV2 and TRBJ2-7; D gene ambiguous. V lost 10 bases, J lost 4 bases, and 17 bases lay in between. The CDR3 is made up of 13 amino acids. The V gene's germline CDR1 is SNHLY and CDR2 FYNNEI.